This entry lists 4 T cell receptor beta chains sequenced from one sample in a study of CD8+CD57+ T cells in acquired aplastic anemia. Genomic DNA, the template, was used for profiling of the TCR beta VDJ and CDR3. TCRdb processed the reads anew with MiXCR; each CDR3 protein has one entry. This sample has about 130,000 distinct CDR3 sequences; 48% occur once, and the top ten carry roughly 2.6%. Material for sequencing was sorted CD4+, CD8+, or CD8+CD57+ T cells (not recorded which) from PBMCs. The source is a human donor in good health, serving as a control.

Note on this clonotype: Compared with germline, one end of the junction differs, possibly owing to a read error. V is TRBV27 and J is TRBJ2-3, with 10 bases lining up with TRBD2. There are 17 residues in the CDR3. Germline V lookup: CDR1 MNHEY, CDR2 SMNVEV (reference sequence). The CDR3 DNA follows: TGTGCCAGCAGTGTATTAGCTATAGCGGGGGGCGCAGATACGCGGTATTTT. It yields the protein CASSVLAIAGGADTRYF.

The V call is TRBV6-6, the J call TRBJ1-2; D not certain. This CDR3 has 10 amino acids. V was clipped by 5 bases and J by 12 bases, with 10 bases between them. Germline values: CDR1 MNHNY, CDR2 SVGAGI (reference sequence). The CDR3 sequence is CASSRDPHTF. Here the CDR3 DNA reads TGTGCCAGCAGTCGGGATCCTCACACCTTC.

The genes are TRBV11-2 and TRBJ2-7; D unresolved. Looked up from germline, CDR1 is SGHAT and CDR2 is FQNNGV. The CDR3 totals 13 residues. Trimming shortened V by 1 base and J by 3 bases, and 7 bases separated the two germline ends. The CDR3 bases are TGTGCCAGCAGCTTAGGGCAGCTCTACGAGCAGTACGTC. Encoded protein: CASSLGQLYEQYV.

Regarding this clonotype: Being one base from a much bigger clone, this may be a read error. The chain uses TRBV6-4 and TRBJ1-4; a possible D gene is TRBD1 (6 bases). The length of the CDR3 is 13 residues. Trimming took off 6 bases at V and 3 bases at J, with 8 bases between the two ends. Germline V gene data show CDR1 as MRHNA and CDR2 as SNTAGT. CDR3 in amino acids: CASRGGPNEKLFF. The CDR3, as DNA: TGTGCCAGCAGAGGGGGACCTAATGAAAAACTGTTTTTT.